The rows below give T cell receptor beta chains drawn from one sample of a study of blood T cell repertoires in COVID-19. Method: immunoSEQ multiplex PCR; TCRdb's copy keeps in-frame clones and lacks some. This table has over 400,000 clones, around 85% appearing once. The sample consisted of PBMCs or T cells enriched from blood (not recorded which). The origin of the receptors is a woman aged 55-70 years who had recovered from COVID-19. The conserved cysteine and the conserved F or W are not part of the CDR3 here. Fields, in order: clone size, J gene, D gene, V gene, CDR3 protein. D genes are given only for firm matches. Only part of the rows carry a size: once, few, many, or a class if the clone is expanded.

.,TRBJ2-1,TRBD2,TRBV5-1,ASSLPGLAGGNEQF
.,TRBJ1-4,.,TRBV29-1,SVIRGEKLF
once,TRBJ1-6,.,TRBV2,ASSDRGVGSPLH
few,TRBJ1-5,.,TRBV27,ASSFSGQPQH
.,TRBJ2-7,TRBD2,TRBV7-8,ASSPDPAGVYEQY
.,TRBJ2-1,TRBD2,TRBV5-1,ASSLSSGGLYEQF
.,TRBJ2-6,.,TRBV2,ASSRYRATGANVLT
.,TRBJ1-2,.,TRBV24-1,ATSNRGRGGYT
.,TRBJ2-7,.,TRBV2,ASTGDLAPLYEQY
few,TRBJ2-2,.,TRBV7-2,ASSLAGSGELF
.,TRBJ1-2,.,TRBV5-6,ASSLKGNGYGYT
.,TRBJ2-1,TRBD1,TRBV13,ASSLEGTGLNNEQF
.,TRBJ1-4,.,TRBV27,ASSSLQGSANEKLF
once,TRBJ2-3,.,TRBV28,ASSSAGVPWGTDTQY
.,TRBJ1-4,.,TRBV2,ASSPVGGVREKLF
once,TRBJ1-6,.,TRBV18,ASSTGINSPLH
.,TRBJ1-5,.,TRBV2,ASRSESNQPQH
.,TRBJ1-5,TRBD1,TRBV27,ASKGAPSEPQH
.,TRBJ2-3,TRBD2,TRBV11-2,ASSLLAGRPTDTQY
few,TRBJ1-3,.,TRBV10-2,ASSEFGQPSGNTIY
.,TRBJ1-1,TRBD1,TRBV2,ASKGQGVSNTEAF
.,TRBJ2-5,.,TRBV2,ASTTGETQY
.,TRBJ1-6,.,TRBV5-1,ASSVEVVLGRANSPLH
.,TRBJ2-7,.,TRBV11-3,ASSNSGYQQY
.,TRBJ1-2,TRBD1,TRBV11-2,ASSPGQGPYGYT
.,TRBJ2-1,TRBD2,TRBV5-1,ASSLDGTSGVNEQF
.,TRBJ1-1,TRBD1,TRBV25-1,ASRAGTGDIASDTEAF
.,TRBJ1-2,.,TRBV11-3,ASSLGQGFIGYT
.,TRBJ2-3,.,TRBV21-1,ASMPGGNTQY
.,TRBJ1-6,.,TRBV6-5,ASSTTGGNNSPLH